These T cell receptor beta chains were read from a single sample in a study of shared clonotypes between healthy human individuals. TCRdb's copy holds only in-frame clones and misses some; the assay was immunoSEQ multiplex PCR. The profile shows about 2.3 million clones, roughly 93% of them singletons. Sequencing was done on a sample of naive CD4+ T cells from PBMCs. These receptors originate from a man between 18 and 29 years old in good health. Some clones in this sample may be carry-over from other donors' samples. Each CDR3 is given with its conserved first and last residue. Fields, in order: clone size, V gene, J gene, D gene, CDR3 protein, CDR3 DNA. A D gene is named only where the DNA matches it firmly. The listing skips clone size in some rows; elsewhere it reads once, few, many or a size class.

NA	TRBV30	TRBJ2-5	NA	CAWSVYRRPYQETQYF	TGTGCCTGGAGTGTATATCGGAGACCGTACCAAGAGACCCAGTACTTC
NA	TRBV2	TRBJ2-3	TRBD1	CASTRDRSTDTQYF	TGTGCCAGCACCCGGGACAGGAGCACAGATACGCAGTATTTT
NA	TRBV6-5	TRBJ1-5	TRBD1	CASSEDRGFRQPQHF	TGTGCCAGCAGCGAGGACAGGGGCTTTAGGCAGCCCCAGCATTTT
NA	TRBV5-4	TRBJ2-7	NA	CASSLAAAGLSYEQYF	TGTGCCAGCAGCTTGGCTGCGGCGGGATTATCCTACGAGCAGTACTTC
NA	TRBV19	TRBJ2-6	TRBD1	CASSIRDRGLGANVLTF	TGTGCCAGTAGTATCAGGGACAGGGGGCTCGGGGCCAACGTCCTGACTTTC
NA	TRBV10-3	TRBJ1-1	TRBD1	CAISLTGGDNTEAFF	TGTGCCATCAGCCTCACAGGGGGGGACAACACTGAAGCTTTCTTT
NA	TRBV6-5	TRBJ1-2	TRBD1	CASSYSGQGALGYTF	TGTGCCAGCAGTTACTCGGGACAGGGGGCGCTTGGCTACACCTTC
NA	TRBV7-8	TRBJ1-2	NA	CASSLEFGLRANYGYTF	TGTGCCAGCAGCTTAGAATTCGGACTCCGAGCTAACTATGGCTACACCTTC
NA	TRBV2	TRBJ1-2	TRBD1	CASDEAGTGTYGYTF	TGTGCCAGCGATGAAGCTGGGACAGGGACCTATGGCTACACCTTC
NA	TRBV5-1	TRBJ2-7	NA	CASTRGADSYEQYF	TGCGCCAGCACCCGCGGCGCGGATAGCTACGAGCAGTACTTC
few	TRBV28	TRBJ1-5	NA	CASSYPRRADQPQHF	TGTGCCAGCAGTTACCCGAGGAGGGCCGATCAGCCCCAGCATTTT
NA	TRBV6-1	TRBJ2-3	TRBD2	CASVRGGTDTQYF	TGTGCCAGCGTTCGGGGGGGTACAGATACGCAGTATTTT
NA	TRBV2	TRBJ1-1	NA	CASSEEGQSTEAFF	TGTGCCAGCAGTGAGGAGGGGCAGAGCACTGAAGCTTTCTTT
once	TRBV5-6	TRBJ2-4	TRBD2	CASSLIGLAGEPKNIQYF	TGTGCCAGCAGCTTGATTGGTCTAGCGGGTGAACCCAAAAACATTCAGTACTTC
NA	TRBV28	TRBJ2-7	NA	CASGDPYEQYF	TGTGCCAGCGGGGATCCGTACGAGCAGTACTTC
NA	TRBV5-1	TRBJ2-5	TRBD2	CASSLAGLAGGGETQYF	TGCGCCAGCAGCTTGGCCGGACTAGCGGGAGGGGGGGAGACCCAGTACTTC
NA	TRBV5-4	TRBJ1-1	TRBD1	CASRTGTANTEAFF	TGTGCCAGCAGGACCGGGACAGCCAACACTGAAGCTTTCTTT
once	TRBV7-9	TRBJ1-2	TRBD1	CASSLGDRGRGYTF	TGTGCCAGCAGCTTAGGGGACAGGGGACGCGGCTACACCTTC
NA	TRBV28	TRBJ1-2	NA	CASSRRTYGYTF	TGTGCCAGCAGTCGCCGAACGTATGGCTACACCTTC
NA	TRBV11-2	TRBJ2-7	NA	CASSLVAKYEQYF	TGTGCCAGCAGCTTAGTGGCCAAATACGAGCAGTACTTC
NA	TRBV5-1	TRBJ2-2	NA	CASSPGRMGGTGELFF	TGCGCCAGCAGCCCCGGTAGAATGGGGGGCACCGGGGAGCTGTTTTTT
NA	TRBV30	TRBJ2-5	TRBD1	CAWSGDRGETQYF	TGTGCCTGGAGTGGGGACAGAGGCGAGACCCAGTACTTC
NA	TRBV15	TRBJ2-2	TRBD2	CATSRGGLLAVGTGELFF	TGTGCCACCAGCAGAGGGGGACTACTAGCGGTCGGTACCGGGGAGCTGTTTTTT
few	TRBV7-2	TRBJ1-5	NA	CASSLGNSAQPQHF	TGTGCCAGCAGCTTGGGGAACAGCGCTCAGCCCCAGCATTTT
NA	TRBV19	TRBJ2-3	NA	CASGVGSSTDTQYF	TGTGCCAGTGGCGTGGGGTCAAGCACAGATACGCAGTATTTT
NA	TRBV4-1	TRBJ1-1	NA	CASSRGGGTEAFF	TGCGCCAGCAGCCGCGGAGGGGGCACTGAAGCTTTCTTT
NA	TRBV7-2	TRBJ2-7	NA	CASSLAPGGVPNYEQYF	TGTGCCAGCAGCTTAGCTCCAGGCGGAGTCCCAAACTACGAGCAGTACTTC
once	TRBV7-2	TRBJ1-2	NA	CASRPQGLGGYTF	TGTGCCAGCAGACCCCAGGGTTTGGGCGGCTACACCTTC
NA	TRBV6-5	TRBJ1-1	NA	CASSYSQPENTEAFF	TGTGCCAGCAGTTACTCGCAACCCGAGAACACTGAAGCTTTCTTT
once	TRBV5-1	TRBJ2-7	NA	CASSLAVSRGGSYEQYF	TGCGCCAGCAGCTTGGCCGTGAGCAGGGGGGGCTCCTACGAGCAGTACTTC
NA	TRBV5-1	TRBJ1-3	TRBD1	CASSPGGKSGNTIYF	TGCGCCAGCAGCCCAGGGGGCAAGTCTGGAAACACCATATATTTT
NA	TRBV6-1	TRBJ1-3	NA	CASSENGPRNTIYF	TGTGCCAGCAGTGAAAACGGACCCAGAAACACCATATATTTT
NA	TRBV4-1	TRBJ1-5	NA	CASSQRGGADSNQPQHF	TGCGCCAGCAGCCAAAGGGGGGGCGCCGATAGCAATCAGCCCCAGCATTTT
NA	TRBV19	TRBJ1-2	TRBD1	CASRGQGRYGYTF	TGTGCCAGTAGAGGACAGGGACGCTATGGCTACACCTTC
NA	TRBV18	TRBJ2-2	NA	CASSPPVAWVANTGELFF	TGTGCCAGCTCACCACCGGTCGCGTGGGTCGCGAACACCGGGGAGCTGTTTTTT
NA	TRBV28	TRBJ1-1	TRBD1	CASHHLTGGSRNTEAFF	TGTGCCAGCCATCACCTCACAGGGGGTAGTAGGAACACTGAAGCTTTCTTT
NA	TRBV5-1	TRBJ2-1	TRBD2	CASSLALAGVNEQFF	TGCGCCAGCAGCTTGGCACTAGCGGGAGTCAATGAGCAGTTCTTC
NA	TRBV11-3	TRBJ2-5	TRBD1	CASSPGTGVETQYF	TGTGCCAGCAGCCCAGGAACAGGGGTAGAGACCCAGTACTTC
NA	TRBV28	TRBJ2-7	NA	CASSLYHLTATYEQYF	TGTGCCAGCAGTTTATATCACCTGACAGCCACCTACGAGCAGTACTTC
NA	TRBV7-9	TRBJ1-5	NA	CASSQTDSNQPQHF	TGTGCCAGCAGCCAAACAGATAGCAATCAGCCCCAGCATTTT
NA	TRBV9	TRBJ2-2	TRBD1	CASRDRGHCNTGELFF	TGTGCCAGCAGAGACAGGGGGCACTGCAACACCGGGGAGCTGTTTTTT
NA	TRBV2	TRBJ1-4	NA	CASKEGVRTLGNEKLFF	TGTGCCAGCAAGGAGGGAGTTAGGACACTAGGAAATGAAAAACTGTTTTTT
NA	TRBV6-5	TRBJ2-7	TRBD2	CASTRAGGPLEQYF	TGTGCCAGCACTAGAGCGGGAGGTCCCCTCGAGCAGTACTTC
NA	TRBV30	TRBJ2-7	TRBD2	CAWSVLGREMSYEQYF	TGTGCCTGGAGTGTACTCGGGCGGGAGATGAGCTACGAGCAGTACTTC
NA	TRBV5-1	TRBJ2-5	NA	CASSLASPRETQYF	TGCGCCAGCAGCTTGGCCAGCCCCCGAGAGACCCAGTACTTC
NA	TRBV7-7	TRBJ2-6	NA	CASSLGPRGSSGANVLTF	TGTGCCAGCAGCTTAGGCCCCAGAGGGTCCTCTGGGGCCAACGTCCTGACTTTC
NA	TRBV28	TRBJ1-2	TRBD1	CASSLGVLVGGLDYGYTF	TGTGCCAGCAGTTTAGGGGTTCTCGTAGGGGGCCTGGACTATGGCTACACCTTC
NA	TRBV27	TRBJ1-1	NA	CASSLLGLVGTEAFF	TGTGCCAGCAGTTTATTGGGCCTTGTGGGGACTGAAGCTTTCTTT
NA	TRBV7-6	TRBJ2-3	TRBD2	CASSASGTTDTQYF	TGTGCCAGCAGTGCTAGCGGAACCACAGATACGCAGTATTTT
NA	TRBV5-5	TRBJ2-7	NA	CASSLVGHHSYEQYF	TGTGCCAGCAGCTTGGTCGGCCATCACTCCTACGAGCAGTACTTC
few	TRBV10-1	TRBJ1-4	NA	CASSGRTGEKLFF	TGCGCCAGCAGTGGGAGGACGGGCGAAAAACTGTTTTTT
NA	TRBV5-1	TRBJ2-7	TRBD2	CASSLALAGDHEQYF	TGCGCCAGCAGCTTGGCTCTAGCGGGAGACCACGAGCAGTACTTC